This T cell receptor (beta chain) is from a study of cytomegalovirus exposure and HLA in healthy donors. Study observations and caveats: Certain indistinguishable V segments, among them TRBV6-2 and TRBV6-3, were excluded. Relative to the roughly 700-donor mean, N-insertions were reportedly fewer in an Asian-associated ancestry cluster in a later analysis.

The germline CDR1 and CDR2 sequences are MRHNA and SNTAGT. V was trimmed by 2 bases and J by 4 bases, leaving 9 bases between them. This CDR3 comprises 14 residues. This clone appeared a single time. No antigen is known for it. Researchers ran the PCR with 60 Vbeta and 13 Jbeta primers. Profiling relied on immunoSEQ multiplex PCR, and the TCRdb table lists in-frame clones only, not all of them. The data contain some 130,000 clones, 75% to 85% of them seen just once; the ten biggest clones take up about 10%. This TCR came from a male donor in good health and CMV-seropositive. The J gene is TRBJ1-5, the V gene TRBV6-4; no firm D call. The specimen was PBMCs. CDR3 nucleotide sequence: TGTGCCAGCAGTGACCGGTCGGTGAATCAGCCCCAGCATTTT. This gives the protein CASSDRSVNQPQHF.